The next 13 T cell receptor beta chains were all read from a single sample in a study of blood T cell repertoires in COVID-19. The method was immunoSEQ multiplex PCR; TCRdb's version includes in-frame clones alone and lacks a portion of them. The table records fewer than 300,000 clones, approximately 88% of them present only once. The sequenced material came from peripheral blood. The receptor source for this set is a woman aged 25 to 39 with acute or convalescent COVID-19.

V gene TRBV7-9 combines with J gene TRBJ2-3, with a weak D call TRBD1 (6 bases). This CDR3 has 15 residues. Trimming cost V 5 bases and J 6 bases, with 18 bases left between them. Germline CDR1 reads SEHNR; CDR2 reads FQNEAQ (reference sequence). The CDR3 nucleotides are TGTGCCAGCAGCAACGGACAGAGCCCCGGGGATACGCAGTATTTT. This codes for CASSNGQSPGDTQYF.

This chain uses TRBV6-2 or TRBV6-3 with TRBJ2-7, with TRBD1 identical over 12 bases. J was trimmed by 4 bases and V by 5 bases; bases with no gene match: 3. CDR3 length: 14 amino acids. The germline gives CDR1 MNHEY, CDR2 SVGEGT. The CDR3 nucleotides are TGTGCCAGCAGTCTGGGACAGGGGGCTTACGAGCAGTACTTC. The encoded protein is CASSLGQGAYEQYF.

V and J are TRBV27 and TRBJ1-1; 7 bases fit TRBD1. CDR1 MNHEY and CDR2 SMNVEV come from the germline V gene (reference sequence). V gave up 3 bases and J gave up 1 base; unmatched junction bases: 2. CDR3 length: 14 amino acids. The CDR3 DNA reads TGTGCCAGCAGTTTGACAGGGCCGAACACTGAAGCTTTCTTT. This gives the protein CASSLTGPNTEAFF.

The V gene is TRBV7-2, the J gene TRBJ2-5; D is perhaps TRBD1 (5 bases). Germline V gives CDR1 SGHTA, CDR2 FQGNSA. This CDR3 is 15 amino acids long. Trimming pared 6 bases from V and 2 bases from J, leaving 16 bases between. The DNA of the CDR3 is TGTGCCAGCAGTAGAAAGGGGTGGAATCAAGAGACCCAGTACTTC. It translates to CASSRKGWNQETQYF.

This sequence joins TRBV7-9 and TRBJ2-7; 10 bases agree with TRBD2. The CDR3 extends over 16 amino acids. J lost 4 bases, V lost 5 bases, and 11 bases had no gene match. Germline CDR1 SEHNR, CDR2 FQNEAQ (reference sequence). The CDR3 nucleotides read TGTGCCAGCAGCGGGGGGCTAGCGGGAGTCGTGTACGAGCAGTACTTC. This gives the protein CASSGGLAGVVYEQYF.

The chain employs TRBV2 and TRBJ2-7; tentative D call: TRBD1 (6 bases). Per germline, CDR1 SNHLY and CDR2 FYNNEI. V was pared by 6 bases and J by 5 bases, with 14 bases between. The CDR3 covers 13 residues. CDR3 in DNA: TGTGCCAGCAGCCAGACAGGTTCGAACGAGCAGTACTTC. Protein product: CASSQTGSNEQYF.

This chain connects TRBV7-9 to TRBJ1-4, with D perhaps TRBD1 (5 bases). The CDR3 is 15 residues long. Looked up from germline, CDR1 is SEHNR and CDR2 is FQNEAQ (reference sequence). V lost 2 bases to trimming and J lost 3 bases, with 10 bases between them. The DNA of the CDR3 is TGTGCCAGCAGCTTAAGGCTACAGGCTAATGAAAAACTGTTTTTT. It translates to CASSLRLQANEKLFF.

In its sample, this clone was seen once. This chain links TRBV7-2 with TRBJ1-1; D may be TRBD1 (5 bases). Germline-derived CDR1 and CDR2 are SGHTA and FQGNSA. V lost 2 bases and J lost 4, with 8 bases in between. The CDR3 totals 13 residues. CDR3: CASSLIRGTEAFF. The CDR3 DNA is TGTGCCAGCAGCTTAATAAGGGGCACTGAAGCTTTCTTT.

The chain links TRBV18 to TRBJ2-7; D is perhaps TRBD1 (6 bases). The V gene lost 4 bases and the J gene lost 0 bases, with 19 bases spanning the gap. The CDR3 is 17 residues long. Germline V gives CDR1 KGHSH, CDR2 LQKENI. The CDR3 region is CASSQSRTGRSSYEQYF. DNA of the CDR3: TGTGCCAGCTCACAGAGTCGAACAGGGAGAAGCTCCTACGAGCAGTACTTC.

The chain has TRBV30 and TRBJ1-1; TRBD1 matches 8 bases. Losses at the gene ends were 3 bases for V and 1 base for J; bases not matched to a gene: 1. Germline assignment: CDR1 GTSNPN and CDR2 SVGIG (reference sequence). This CDR3 contains 13 residues. CDR3 region: CAWSGTGNTEAFF. The CDR3 DNA follows: TGTGCCTGGAGCGGGACAGGGAACACTGAAGCTTTCTTT.

The genes are TRBV7-6 and TRBJ1-5; weak D call: TRBD1 (5 bases). The CDR3 is 15 residues long. Looked up from germline, CDR1 is SGHVS and CDR2 is FNYEAQ. V was trimmed by 1 base and J by 2 bases, leaving 9 bases between them. The CDR3 DNA follows: TGTGCCAGCAGCTTAGGTGTAGGGGGCAATCAGCCCCAGCATTTT. Translation gives CASSLGVGGNQPQHF.

The rearrangement links TRBV5-1 to TRBJ1-6; TRBD1 is a possible D gene (6 bases). This CDR3 spans 20 amino acids. Trimming took off 5 bases at V and 7 bases at J, with 31 bases between the two ends. CDR1 is SGHRS and CDR2 is YFSETQ in the germline V gene. CDR3 sequence (DNA): TGCGCCAGCAGTCGGGCCCTCGAGTCGGGGGGGGCCGCCTTGAATTCACCCCTCCACTTT. Its protein is CASSRALESGGAALNSPLHF.

This sequence joins TRBV15 and TRBJ2-1, with 9 bases matching TRBD2. Germline V gene sequence: CDR1 LNHNV, CDR2 YYDKDF (reference sequence). V gave up 0 bases and J gave up 1 base; unmatched junction bases: 4. This CDR3 has 17 amino acids. CDR3 amino acids: CATSRDSGSRSYNEQFF. The DNA for the CDR3 is TGTGCCACCAGCAGAGATAGCGGGAGCCGATCCTACAATGAGCAGTTCTTC.